This TCR beta chain was sequenced for a study of response to subunit inactivated influenza vaccine. Via MiXCR, TCRdb re-called the RT-PCR reads, giving one row per CDR3 protein. The sample yields 150,000 to 200,000 distinct CDR3 sequences, over 9.5% seen once. V was clipped by 6 bases and J by 4 bases, with 11 bases between them. Germline V gene lookup returns CDR1 PRHDT and CDR2 FYEKMQ (reference sequence). The CDR3 sequence is 13 residues long. These data were likewise used in another study, on T cells expressing NK-cell markers. As that study records: Beta-chain TCR cDNA was generated via 5'RACE template switching with UMIs.

Sample: CD8+ T cells sorted from PBMCs, taken roughly 12 days after vaccination. This sequence was found in a man aged 45-60 years who received an inactivated influenza vaccine. The chain joins TRBV13 to TRBJ2-3; D gene unclear. The CDR3 sequence is CASSSSAADTQYF. In DNA, the CDR3 is TGTGCCAGCAGTTCGAGTGCCGCAGATACGCAGTATTTT.